The present TCR beta chain was sequenced within a study of blood T cell repertoires in COVID-19. Across the study: Material from acute and convalescent COVID-19 was sourced from the United States, Italy and Spain. PBMCs, B-cell-depleted T cells, or T cells were the source of the cDNA or gDNA that made up the material.

The ends were cut back, 8 bases at V and 1 base at J, with 11 bases in the middle. The CDR3 is 13 amino acids. CDR1 and CDR2 from the germline V gene are SEHNR and FQNEAQ (reference sequence). Original handling: Quantification of nucleated cells was approximated via reference gene primer amplification. Using immunoSEQ multiplex PCR, the repertoire was profiled, and TCRdb retains in-frame clones only, with some absent. V, J and clone size reflect that table, while D and trimming were determined from the DNA. The data hold under 300,000 clones, with about 80% observed a single time. The gene calls are TRBV7-9 and TRBJ1-1; D not resolved. The clonotype comes from a man aged 30-40 years who had recovered from COVID-19. The sequencing sample was made of peripheral blood. As DNA, the CDR3 is TGTGCCAGCGCTCCCGTTAGGAACACTGAAGCTTTCTTT. Protein sequence: CASAPVRNTEAFF.